This T cell receptor beta chain was sequenced for a study of shared clonotypes between healthy human individuals. Study details: CD4 naive and CD4 memory each took three plates per donor, while CD8 naive took two and CD8 memory one. Findings and caveats of the study: The sole specimen, blood, was sampled, and tissue repertoires likely differ.

This clone was recorded only once. Its matching antigen is unknown. The CDR3 is 13 amino acids. Germline CDR1 and CDR2: MDHEN and SYDVKM. Each donor was a Caucasian adult residing in Nashville, Tennessee. Only in-frame clones appear in the TCRdb table, and some are missing; sequencing was by immunoSEQ multiplex PCR. The table shows approximately 1,500,000 clones, with around 97% occurring only once. This receptor was taken from a man aged 30-40 years in good health. The specimen sequenced was naive CD4+ T cells sorted from blood. The subset here: CD45RA+ positively selected. The chain links TRBV28 to TRBJ2-1, with D maybe TRBD2 (6 bases). The CDR3, as DNA: TGTGGGTGCGGGGCTAGTTCTTACAATGAGCAGTTCTTC. This codes for CGCGASSYNEQFF.